These T cell receptor beta chains were read from a single sample in a study of shared clonotypes between healthy human individuals. Sequencing was performed with immunoSEQ multiplex PCR; in TCRdb, only in-frame clones are kept and a portion is missing. This sample carries about 2,500,000 clones, around nine tenths of them seen once, and the ten largest clones take roughly 0.15%. Sequenced sample: naive CD4+ T cells sorted from blood. These receptors all stem from a man aged 18-30 years in good health. The CDR3 runs from the conserved cysteine through the conserved F or W. D genes are given only for firm matches. Rows give clone size only sometimes, using once, few, many, or a class for an expanded clone.

D gene	J gene	clone size	V gene	CDR3 protein	CDR3 DNA
TRBD2	TRBJ2-2	-	TRBV10-3	CAISRRGGSGAGELFF	TGTGCCATCAGCCGGAGGGGCGGGAGCGGGGCCGGGGAGCTGTTTTTT
-	TRBJ1-6	-	TRBV28	CASSPGPNNSPLHF	TGTGCCAGCAGTCCTGGACCGAATAATTCACCCCTCCACTTT
TRBD1	TRBJ1-1	-	TRBV30	CAWSVVRQGTDEAFF	TGTGCCTGGAGTGTCGTCCGACAGGGTACTGATGAAGCTTTCTTT
TRBD1	TRBJ1-6	few	TRBV7-9	CASSLMGQGVGNSPLHF	TGTGCCAGCAGCTTAATGGGGCAGGGGGTTGGTAATTCACCCCTCCACTTT
-	TRBJ2-2	-	TRBV5-4	CASSSARGDGELFF	TGTGCCAGCAGCTCCGCCCGGGGAGACGGGGAGCTGTTTTTT
-	TRBJ2-7	-	TRBV27	CASSLGQPPYEQYF	TGTGCCAGCAGTCTCGGACAGCCCCCCTACGAGCAGTACTTC
TRBD1	TRBJ1-1	-	TRBV7-9	CASSYSGQVMNTEAFF	TGTGCCAGCAGCTATTCCGGACAGGTTATGAACACTGAAGCTTTCTTT
-	TRBJ2-3	-	TRBV10-3	CAISRGLSTDTQYF	TGTGCCATCAGTCGGGGATTAAGCACAGATACGCAGTATTTT
-	TRBJ2-1	-	TRBV9	CASSVAPFNEQFF	TGTGCCAGCAGCGTAGCGCCTTTCAATGAGCAGTTCTTC
-	TRBJ2-7	-	TRBV19	CASSITSGASYEQYF	TGTGCCAGTAGTATAACTTCAGGGGCATCCTACGAGCAGTACTTC
TRBD1	TRBJ2-1	-	TRBV5-1	CASSSDPGQGVNEQFF	TGCGCCAGCAGTTCAGACCCGGGACAGGGGGTTAATGAGCAGTTCTTC
-	TRBJ2-3	-	TRBV7-8	CASSLAQWAATDTQYF	TGTGCCAGCAGCCTAGCCCAATGGGCCGCTACAGATACGCAGTATTTT
TRBD2	TRBJ2-1	once	TRBV27	CASSLGGSVDEQFF	TGTGCCAGCAGTTTAGGCGGGAGTGTCGATGAGCAGTTCTTC
-	TRBJ1-1	-	TRBV13	CASTGFAGTNTEAFF	TGTGCCAGCACCGGCTTCGCCGGGACAAACACTGAAGCTTTCTTT
-	TRBJ1-1	-	TRBV7-2	CASSLMVGNTEAFF	TGTGCCAGCAGCTTAATGGTCGGTAACACTGAAGCTTTCTTT
-	TRBJ2-2	-	TRBV5-1	CASSPGTLTGELFF	TGCGCCAGCAGCCCCGGGACACTTACCGGGGAGCTGTTTTTT
-	TRBJ1-1	-	TRBV14	CASSQPTGWNTEAFF	TGTGCCAGCAGCCAACCGACAGGTTGGAACACTGAAGCTTTCTTT
-	TRBJ2-3	-	TRBV30	CAWSGGSSTDTQYF	TGTGCCTGGAGTGGGGGATCTAGCACAGATACGCAGTATTTT
-	TRBJ2-1	-	TRBV5-1	CASSRVSPTGLGGNEQFF	TGCGCCAGCAGCCGGGTTTCCCCGACGGGTCTAGGGGGGAATGAGCAGTTCTTC
-	TRBJ1-5	-	TRBV9	CASSVEPTGQPQHF	TGTGCCAGCAGCGTAGAGCCAACAGGCCAGCCCCAGCATTTT
TRBD1	TRBJ2-3	-	TRBV5-1	CASSLADRGRDTQYF	TGCGCCAGCAGCTTGGCCGACAGGGGGAGAGATACGCAGTATTTT
-	TRBJ1-1	-	TRBV19	CASSETGGNTEAFF	TGTGCCAGTAGCGAGACAGGCGGAAACACTGAAGCTTTCTTT
-	TRBJ2-3	-	TRBV19	CASSSWSSGTDTQYF	TGTGCCAGTAGTTCCTGGTCAAGTGGAACAGATACGCAGTATTTT
-	TRBJ2-5	once	TRBV18	CASSPLASTETQYF	TGTGCCAGCTCGCCCCTAGCATCAACCGAGACCCAGTACTTC
-	TRBJ1-2	-	TRBV28	CASSLNYGYTF	TGTGCCAGCAGTTTGAACTATGGCTACACCTTC
-	TRBJ2-3	-	TRBV10-3	CAISDVGRTSTDTQYF	TGTGCCATCAGTGATGTAGGACGTACTAGCACAGATACGCAGTATTTT
-	TRBJ1-1	once	TRBV11-3	CASSLEGGQNTEAFF	TGTGCCAGCAGCTTAGAGGGCGGGCAGAACACTGAAGCTTTCTTT
-	TRBJ2-7	-	TRBV5-1	CASSLGGRGSYEQYF	TGCGCCAGCAGCTTGGGGGGCAGAGGATCCTACGAGCAGTACTTC
-	TRBJ1-2	-	TRBV27	CASSPGPPLRFYGYTF	TGTGCCAGCAGTCCAGGACCTCCCTTGCGGTTCTATGGCTACACCTTC
-	TRBJ1-2	-	TRBV2	CASSRVDQTGENYGYTF	TGTGCCAGCAGCCGAGTGGACCAAACCGGGGAAAACTATGGCTACACCTTC
-	TRBJ1-5	-	TRBV7-2	CASSLAGASNQPQHF	TGTGCCAGCAGCTTAGCAGGGGCCAGCAATCAGCCCCAGCATTTT
-	TRBJ2-1	-	TRBV5-6	CASSLASKWGTAYNEQFF	TGTGCCAGCAGCTTGGCCTCAAAATGGGGAACGGCCTACAATGAGCAGTTCTTC
TRBD1	TRBJ1-2	-	TRBV28	CASTLQGAVNYGYTF	TGTGCCAGCACCCTTCAGGGGGCAGTTAACTATGGCTACACCTTC
-	TRBJ1-1	-	TRBV6-1	CASSENSLGRNTEAFF	TGTGCCAGCAGTGAAAATTCCTTGGGCAGGAACACTGAAGCTTTCTTT
TRBD2	TRBJ2-3	-	TRBV4-2	CASSQELAGNTDTQYF	TGTGCCAGCAGCCAAGAACTAGCGGGGAACACAGATACGCAGTATTTT
-	TRBJ2-4	-	TRBV29-1	CSVVGPIAKNIQYF	TGCAGCGTTGTGGGTCCGATAGCCAAAAACATTCAGTACTTC
TRBD1	TRBJ1-2	once	TRBV7-9	CASSPPGTGNYGYTF	TGTGCCAGCAGCCCCCCCGGGACAGGGAACTATGGCTACACCTTC
TRBD2	TRBJ2-5	-	TRBV7-2	CASSLRGGRTQETQYF	TGTGCCAGCAGCTTAAGGGGCGGGAGGACGCAAGAGACCCAGTACTTC
-	TRBJ1-5	once	TRBV5-8	CASSSGVDSNQPQHF	TGTGCCAGCAGCTCTGGTGTTGATAGCAATCAGCCCCAGCATTTT
TRBD2	TRBJ2-6	-	TRBV6-6	CAAGGPSGANVLTF	TGTGCCGCGGGGGGACCCTCTGGGGCCAACGTCCTGACTTTC
-	TRBJ2-3	-	TRBV5-6	CASSLLGAEDTQYF	TGTGCCAGCAGCTTGCTCGGAGCGGAAGATACGCAGTATTTT
TRBD1	TRBJ2-7	-	TRBV6-5	CASSGQGSYEQYF	TGTGCCAGCAGTGGACAGGGGAGCTACGAGCAGTACTTC